The 10 T cell receptor beta chains presented below share a single source sample, sequenced in a study of CD4+ T cells in melanoma. The assay was immunoSEQ multiplex PCR, and TCRdb's table has in-frame clones only and misses some. The repertoire holds about 18,000 clones, over 70% seen once, with about 5.4% in the top ten. Sequencing input: cells from a culture (not recorded whether cultured in vitro). All receptors derive from a human donor with melanoma.

The chain couples TRBV5-5 to TRBJ2-5; 15 bases map to TRBD2. The junction had 9 bases not matched to a gene; V was cut back by 4 bases and J by 5 bases. This CDR3 is 17 amino acids long. Germline loops: CDR1 SGHKS, CDR2 YYEKEE (reference sequence). This CDR3 is CASSPGLAGGSRETQYF. The DNA for the CDR3 is TGTGCCAGCAGCCCGGGACTAGCGGGGGGATCGCGGGAGACCCAGTACTTC. The whole variable domain, filled in from reference TRBV5-5 and TRBJ2-5, reads DAGVTQSPTHLIKTRGQQVTLRCSPISGHKSVSWYQQVLGQGPQFIFQYYEKEERGRGNFPDRFSARQFPNYSSELNVNALLLGDSALYLCASSPGLAGGSRETQYFGPGTRLLVL.

The V and J genes are TRBV5-1 and TRBJ2-5; D tentatively reads TRBD1 or TRBD2 (5 bases each). The V gene lost 4 bases and the J gene lost 4 bases, with 11 bases spanning the gap. There are 13 residues in the CDR3. Germline V lookup: CDR1 SGHRS, CDR2 YFSETQ. DNA for the CDR3: TGCGCCAGCAGCCGGGACCGGGGAGAGACCCAGTACTTC. Its translation: CASSRDRGETQYF.

The chain joins TRBV28 to TRBJ1-6; D possibly corresponds to TRBD1 (6 bases). V lost 2 bases and J lost 0, with 14 bases in between. CDR3 length equals 18 residues. The germline V gene encodes CDR1 MDHEN and CDR2 SYDVKM. The CDR3 here is CASSLPGQISSYNSPLHF. CDR3 nucleotides: TGTGCCAGCAGTTTACCTGGACAGATCAGCTCCTATAATTCACCCCTCCACTTT.

The chain recombines TRBV5-1 with TRBJ1-1; weak D call: TRBD1 (6 bases). Trimming took 3 bases from V and 5 from J, leaving 17 bases between them. CDR3 length: 15 amino acids. The V gene's germline CDR1 is SGHRS and CDR2 YFSETQ. In DNA, the CDR3 is TGCGCCAGCAGCTGGGAGTGGACAGCGGTGACTGAAGCTTTCTTT. Encoded protein: CASSWEWTAVTEAFF.

The chain combines TRBV11-2 with TRBJ2-3, with D possibly TRBD1 on 6 matching bases. Germline values: CDR1 SGHAT, CDR2 FQNNGV. This CDR3 contains 14 residues. Trimming left V 2 bases short and J 7 bases short, with 13 bases between. CDR3 region: CASSLIRGTNTQYF. The CDR3 DNA reads TGTGCCAGCAGCTTAATCAGGGGCACGAATACGCAGTATTTT.

The sample holds one count of this clone. The rearrangement joins TRBV18 to TRBJ1-2; D is possibly TRBD1 (5 bases). Germline loops: CDR1 KGHSH, CDR2 LQKENI. The CDR3 totals 15 residues. Deletions cut 3 bases from V and 2 bases from J, with 13 bases between. The CDR3 protein is CASSPVGESNYGYTF. For the CDR3, the DNA is TGTGCCAGCTCACCGGTAGGGGAATCGAACTATGGCTACACCTTC.

V gene TRBV2 combines with J gene TRBJ1-1; TRBD1 agrees at 7 bases. CDR3 length: 13 amino acids. Germline values: CDR1 SNHLY, CDR2 FYNNEI. With V trimmed by 5 bases and J by 9 bases, 9 bases remained unmatched. The CDR3 nucleotides read TGTGCCAGCAGTTATAGCGGGACAGCAAAAGCTTTCTTT. Protein product: CASSYSGTAKAFF.

This chain joins TRBV6-4 and TRBJ2-3; TRBD2 agrees at 7 bases. The CDR3 is made up of 14 amino acids. V gave up 8 bases and J gave up 5 bases; unmatched junction bases: 10. CDR1 MRHNA and CDR2 SNTAGT come from the germline V gene. The CDR3 region is CASSGGGGRDTQYF. For the CDR3, the DNA is TGTGCCAGCTCCGGCGGGGGTGGGAGAGATACGCAGTATTTT.

V and J are TRBV5-6 and TRBJ1-5; D call uncertain. V was clipped by 2 bases and J by 1 base, with 19 bases between them. Germline loops: CDR1 SGHDT, CDR2 YYEEEE. The CDR3 sequence is 18 residues long. CDR3 sequence reads: CASSLQGFATWSNQPQHF. The CDR3 region has the DNA TGTGCCAGCAGCTTACAAGGCTTCGCCACCTGGAGCAATCAGCCCCAGCATTTT.

The chain employs TRBV21-1 and TRBJ1-1. TRBV21-1 is assigned pseudogene status. The CDR3 sequence is 15 residues long. DNA of the CDR3: TGTGCCAGCAGCAAGGGTACGGGGGAGTACACTGAAGCTTTCTTT. It codes for CASSKGTGEYTEAFF.